A single sample is the source of the 8 T cell receptor beta chains below, sequenced in a study of human T cells and chemical hapten exposure. MiXCR, applied by TCRdb to the RACE reads, yields one record per CDR3 protein. The sample shows some 200,000 distinct CDR3 sequences, about 31% of them seen only once. Specified time point: pre-sensitization, week 0. Treatment here: therapeutic diphenylcyclopropenone sensitization with weekly scalp DPC. The sample was whole blood, taken in connection with sensitization to the hapten diphenylcyclopropenone (DPC). All receptors come from a woman aged 25 to 39 with alopecia areata. Some clones in this sample may be carry-over from other donors' samples.

The chain has TRBV27 and TRBJ2-3; D may be TRBD1 (6 bases). Trimming cost V 6 bases and J 8 bases, with 6 bases left between them. The CDR3 loop spans 10 amino acids. The germline V gene encodes CDR1 MNHEY and CDR2 SMNVEV (reference sequence). This chain's CDR3 is CASRGGTQYF. CDR3 bases: TGTGCCAGCAGAGGGGGTACGCAGTATTTT.

The rearrangement uses TRBV4-3 and TRBJ2-1, with 13 bases aligning to TRBD2. From germline, CDR1 is LGHNA and CDR2 YSLEER. The CDR3 is made up of 15 amino acids. V was pared by 4 bases and J by 6 bases, with 3 bases of the junction left unmatched. The CDR3 sequence is CASSLRLAGGNEQFF. The CDR3 DNA sequence: TGCGCCAGCAGCCTACGACTAGCGGGGGGCAATGAGCAGTTCTTC.

This clonotype showed up just a few times. The chain combines TRBV29-1 with TRBJ1-1; 9 bases fit TRBD1. The germline V gene has CDR1 SQVTM and CDR2 ANQGSEA. With 7 bases clipped from V and 5 bases from J, the junction kept 5 bases outside the gene matches. This CDR3 region has 12 residues. The CDR3 region is CSGRDRVTEAFF. CDR3 sequence (DNA): TGCAGCGGACGGGACAGGGTGACTGAAGCTTTCTTT.

V usage is TRBV28 and J usage is TRBJ1-6; 7 bases map to TRBD1. Germline V lookup: CDR1 MDHEN, CDR2 SYDVKM. V shed 6 bases and J 10 bases; nucleotides not matched to a gene: 6. This CDR3 contains 13 residues. The CDR3 here is CASRDRVGSPLHF. The CDR3 bases are TGTGCCAGCAGAGACAGGGTGGGGTCACCCCTCCACTTT.

This clonotype was seen only a few times. The chain links TRBV24-1 to TRBJ2-2, with TRBD2 identical over 7 bases. Germline lookup yields CDR1 KGHDR and CDR2 SFDVKD. CDR3 length equals 13 residues. The junction had 4 bases not matched to a gene; V was cut back by 10 bases and J by 3 bases. The CDR3 DNA follows: TGTGCCACAGCTCGGGGGGACACCGGGGAGCTGTTTTTT. This translates into CATARGDTGELFF.

The rearrangement links TRBV29-1 to TRBJ2-7; 9 nucleotides agree with TRBD1. The V gene end was trimmed by 1 base and the J gene end by 12 bases; junction bases not matched to a gene: 13. The CDR3 is 14 residues long. Germline V CDR1 and CDR2: SQVTM, ANQGSEA. The CDR3 sequence is CSVEVVSQGTGRYF. In nucleotides, the CDR3 is TGCAGCGTTGAAGTGGTGTCTCAGGGGACAGGGAGGTACTTC.

The chain combines TRBV10-3 with TRBJ2-2; D may be TRBD1 (5 bases). Trimming pared 6 bases from V and 1 base from J, leaving 15 bases between. The CDR3 runs 16 residues. CDR1 is ENHRY and CDR2 is SYGVKD in the germline V gene. The CDR3 loop is CAIRISLQGNTGELFF. The CDR3 coding sequence is TGTGCCATCAGGATATCCCTGCAGGGGAACACCGGGGAGCTGTTTTTT.

In DNA, the CDR3 is TGCAGCGTTACCCAGGGACTAGCGGGGGGAGGCACAGATACGCAGTATTTT. Residues: CSVTQGLAGGGTDTQYF. The chain links TRBV29-1 to TRBJ2-3; 15 positions match TRBD2. This CDR3 comprises 17 residues. The V gene end was trimmed by 5 bases and the J gene end by 1 base; junction bases not matched to a gene: 7. CDR1 and CDR2 from the germline V gene are SQVTM and ANQGSEA.